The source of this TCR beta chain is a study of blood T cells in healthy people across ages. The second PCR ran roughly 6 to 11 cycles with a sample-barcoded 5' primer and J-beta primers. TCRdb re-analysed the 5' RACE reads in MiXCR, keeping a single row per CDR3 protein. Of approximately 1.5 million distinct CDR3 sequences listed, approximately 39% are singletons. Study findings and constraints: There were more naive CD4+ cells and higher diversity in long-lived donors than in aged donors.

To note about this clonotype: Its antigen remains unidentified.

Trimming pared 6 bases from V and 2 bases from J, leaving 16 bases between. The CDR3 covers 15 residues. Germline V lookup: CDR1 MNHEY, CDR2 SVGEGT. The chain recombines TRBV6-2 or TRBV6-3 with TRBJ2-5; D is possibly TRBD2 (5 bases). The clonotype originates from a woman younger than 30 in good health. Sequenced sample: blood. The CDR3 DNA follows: TGTGCCAGCAGCCCGGGATACGCGTTACAAGAGACCCAGTACTTC. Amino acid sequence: CASSPGYALQETQYF.